Following are 14 T cell receptor beta chains from one sample sequenced in a study of neurological immune-mediated disorders. TCRdb fed the 5' RACE reads into MiXCR, producing one record per CDR3 protein. This sample carries 45,000 to 65,000 distinct CDR3 sequences, approximately 3.3% of them seen once, and the ten largest clones take 5.5% to 6%. Sequenced input: PBMCs. The receptors were gathered from a man in his forties with multiple sclerosis.

This clonotype appeared many times. Here the CDR3 reads CASSPLGTVSADTQYF. CDR3 in DNA: TGTGCCAGTAGTCCTCTGGGGACGGTAAGCGCAGATACGCAGTATTTT. The gene calls are TRBV19 and TRBJ2-3, with D perhaps TRBD1 or TRBD2 (5 bases each). Per germline, CDR1 LNHDA and CDR2 SQIVND (reference sequence). V gave up 5 bases and J gave up 4 bases, with 19 bases separating them. The CDR3 is made up of 16 amino acids.

This clonotype was seen only a few times. Since a much larger clone is just one base distant, this may be a read error. V usage is TRBV20-1 and J usage is TRBJ2-3, with 7 bases lining up with TRBD2. J lost 4 bases, V lost 4 bases, and 8 bases had no gene match. Germline CDR1 and CDR2: DFQATT and SNEGSKA (reference sequence). The CDR3 consists of 14 residues. CDR3 nucleotide sequence: TGCAGTGCTACCCGGACTAGAGGGGCAGATACGCAGTATTTT. Encoded protein: CSATRTRGADTQYF.

Note on this clonotype: A read error may be the cause here, since a much bigger clone is one base away. In this CDR3 the conserved last residue, phenylalanine or tryptophan, is missing, so a read error is likely. The chain combines TRBV27 with TRBJ1-2; D is possibly TRBD1 (6 bases). With 5 bases removed from V and 2 bases from J, the gap between germline ends came to 12 bases. This CDR3 contains 14 residues. The germline CDR1 and CDR2 sequences are MNHEY and SMNVEV (reference sequence). DNA for the CDR3: TGTGCCAGCAGTCCGCCGGGGACAAACTATGGCTACACCTAC. Translating gives CASSPPGTNYGYTY.

This clonotype was detected ten times or more. The chain couples TRBV5-1 to TRBJ2-6; D is undetermined. V lost 4 bases and J lost 0, with 5 bases in between. This CDR3 is built from 14 residues. CDR1 is SGHRS, CDR2 YFSETQ, per germline. The CDR3 protein is CASSPVSGANVLTF. As DNA, the CDR3 is TGCGCCAGCAGCCCCGTCTCTGGGGCCAACGTCCTGACTTTC.

This clonotype was picked up many times. The V gene is TRBV7-9, the J gene TRBJ1-2; no reliable D call. The CDR3 runs 14 residues. Germline V lookup: CDR1 SEHNR, CDR2 FQNEAQ (reference sequence). The V end was cut by 3 bases, the J end by 3 bases, with 11 bases between. CDR3 protein: CASSLQSSHYGYTF. The CDR3 nucleotides read TGTGCCAGCAGCTTGCAAAGCTCACACTATGGCTACACCTTC.

Ten or more counts support this clonotype. The chain uses TRBV5-1 and TRBJ1-1; D possibly corresponds to TRBD1 (6 bases). CDR1 is SGHRS and CDR2 is YFSETQ in the germline V gene. The CDR3 loop spans 13 amino acids. V lost 4 bases, J lost 7 bases, and 14 bases lay in between. The chain's CDR3 is CASSQGSGLEAFF. DNA of the CDR3: TGCGCCAGCAGCCAGGGGTCAGGCCTTGAAGCTTTCTTT.

This clonotype was recorded at least ten times. The V and J genes are TRBV3-1 and TRBJ1-1, with D possibly being TRBD1 (6 bases). The V end was cut by 4 bases, the J end by 11 bases, with 20 bases between. CDR3 size: 14 residues. Germline CDR1 is LGHDT and CDR2 is YNNKEL (reference sequence). DNA of the CDR3: TGTGCCAGCAGCCGGGGAGGGGGGGCTTACGAGGCTTTCTTT. Residues: CASSRGGGAYEAFF. Together with reference TRBV3-1 and TRBJ1-1, the CDR3 gives the full variable domain: DTAVSQTPKYLVTQMGNDKSIKCEQNLGHDTMYWYKQDSKKFLKIMFSYNNKELIINETVPNRFSPKSPDKAHLNLHINSLELGDSAVYFCASSRGGGAYEAFFGQGTRLTVV.

This clonotype was counted ten times or more. CDR3 DNA sequence: TGTGCCAGCAGCTCGGTCACTGAAGCTTTCTTT. Its translation is CASSSVTEAFF. The rearrangement links TRBV7-9 to TRBJ1-1; D remains unclear. The V end was cut by 4 bases, the J end by 4 bases, with 4 bases between. Germline V CDR1 and CDR2: SEHNR, FQNEAQ (reference sequence). The CDR3 is made up of 11 amino acids.

This clonotype was counted ten times or more. The V gene is TRBV3-1, the J gene TRBJ2-7; D ambiguous. Germline V gene sequence: CDR1 LGHDT, CDR2 YNNKEL (reference sequence). Trimming cost V 3 bases and J 2 bases, with 5 bases left between them. This CDR3 comprises 12 residues. CDR3 residues: CASSQLTYEQYF. As DNA, the CDR3 is TGTGCCAGCAGCCAGCTAACCTACGAGCAGTACTTC.

This clonotype was counted ten times or more. V gene TRBV7-8 combines with J gene TRBJ2-1; TRBD1 matches 7 bases. Germline CDR1 reads SGHVS; CDR2 reads FQNEAQ. Unmatched junction bases numbered 9, after V lost 7 bases and J lost 3 bases. The length of the CDR3 is 15 residues. This CDR3 reads CASMGQPDFYNEQFF. The CDR3 coding sequence is TGTGCCAGCATGGGACAGCCGGATTTCTACAATGAGCAGTTCTTC.

This clonotype occurred many times. This sequence joins TRBV2 and TRBJ2-1; D is unresolved. Germline CDR1 and CDR2: SNHLY and FYNNEI. This CDR3 spans 15 amino acids. Trimming removed 4 bases at V and 0 bases at J, with 10 bases between. CDR3 sequence (DNA): TGTGCCAGCAGTGGACGGCAGAGCTCCTACAATGAGCAGTTCTTC. It codes for CASSGRQSSYNEQFF.

This clonotype was seen at least ten times. The rearrangement links TRBV4-1 to TRBJ2-4, with 7 bases fitting TRBD1. The CDR3 runs 13 residues. Germline CDR1 MGHRA, CDR2 YSYEKL. The J segment lost 4 bases and the V segment lost 3 bases, leaving 0 bases of the junction unmatched. Written as DNA, the CDR3 is TGCGCCAGCAGCCAGGGACAGAAAAACATTCAGTACTTC. It specifies CASSQGQKNIQYF.

This clonotype was recorded many times. The chain recombines TRBV6-5 with TRBJ2-7; D gene ambiguous. The ends were cut back, 6 bases at V and 2 bases at J, with 11 bases in the middle. CDR3 length: 13 residues. Germline lookup yields CDR1 MNHEY and CDR2 SVGAGI. In DNA, the CDR3 is TGTGCCAGCAGCGGGTCCTCCCCCTACGAGCAGTACTTC. This gives the protein CASSGSSPYEQYF.

This clonotype was detected ten times or more. The chain carries TRBV10-3 and TRBJ2-7, with D perhaps assigned TRBD1 or TRBD2 (5 bases each). V shed 2 bases and J shed 5 bases, with 7 bases lying between them. Germline CDR1 and CDR2: ENHRY and SYGVKD. This CDR3 is 12 amino acids long. The CDR3 DNA reads as TGTGCCATCAGTGAGGTGGGGGACGAGCAGTACTTC. Amino acid sequence: CAISEVGDEQYF.